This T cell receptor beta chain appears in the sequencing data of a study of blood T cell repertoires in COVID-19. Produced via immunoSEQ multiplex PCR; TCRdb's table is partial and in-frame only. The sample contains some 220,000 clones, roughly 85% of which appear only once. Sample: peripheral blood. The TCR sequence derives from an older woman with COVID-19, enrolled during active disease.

The CDR3 region has the DNA TGCGCCAGCGGCCTCCCTAGCACAGATACGCAGTATTTT. Its protein is CASGLPSTDTQYF. This chain uses TRBV5-1 with TRBJ2-3; D remains ambiguous. CDR3 length equals 13 residues. Germline V gene sequence: CDR1 SGHRS, CDR2 YFSETQ. The germline V and J ends were trimmed by 7 bases and 0 bases, with 9 bases remaining between them.